These 27 T cell receptor beta chains were sequenced from one sample in a study of long-term antiretroviral therapy in people with HIV. Run at survey level, the immunoSEQ assay was version v3.0. Sequencing was performed with immunoSEQ multiplex PCR; in TCRdb, only in-frame clones are kept and a portion is missing. This repertoire shows about 17,000 clones, 79% found once; its top ten account for roughly 8%. Sequenced here: unsorted PBMCs, sampled at the start of antiretroviral therapy. All receptors come from a man under 40 with HIV.

The chain is built from TRBV29-1 and TRBJ1-2, with 8 bases lining up with TRBD1. Germline-derived CDR1 and CDR2 are SQVTM and ANQGSEA. The CDR3 is 13 amino acids. After removal of 4 bases from V and 4 bases from J, the junction contained 5 bases not matched to a gene. The CDR3 loop reads CSVGDRGSYGYTF. CDR3 sequence (DNA): TGCAGCGTTGGAGACAGGGGAAGCTATGGCTACACCTTC.

This clone was seen only once. The CDR3 bases are TGTGCCAGCAGTGAATTCGCCCCTAGCGGCCCCGAGAACATTCAGTACTTC. Translated: CASSEFAPSGPENIQYF. The chain combines TRBV6-1 with TRBJ2-4, with 7 bases identical to TRBD2. The CDR3 extends over 17 amino acids. V trimming: 2 bases; J trimming: 7 bases; junction bases outside the gene matches: 14. Germline CDR1 and CDR2: MNHNS and SASEGT.

The gene calls are TRBV6-1 and TRBJ2-1; no clear D gene. Germline CDR1 reads MNHNS; CDR2 reads SASEGT. The CDR3 length is 13 residues. V lost 1 base and J 6 bases, leaving 7 bases between the germline ends. CDR3: CASSEGGLNEQFF. CDR3 in DNA: TGTGCCAGCAGTGAAGGTGGTCTCAATGAGCAGTTCTTC.

This chain links TRBV30 with TRBJ2-7; 10 nucleotides line up with TRBD2. The CDR3 contains 15 residues. Germline CDR1 and CDR2: GTSNPN and SVGIG (reference sequence). V trimming: 5 bases; J trimming: 7 bases; junction bases outside the gene matches: 14. CDR3 sequence (DNA): TGTGCCTGGGCAACGGGGCTAGCGGGAGAACGGGAGCAGTACTTC. Its protein is CAWATGLAGEREQYF.

The chain recombines TRBV6-1 with TRBJ2-5, with a possible D match to TRBD2 (5 bases). The CDR3 is 11 residues long. From germline, CDR1 is MNHNS and CDR2 SASEGT. The germline V and J ends were trimmed by 8 bases and 5 bases, with 9 bases remaining between them. CDR3 amino acids: CASRGGETQYF. The CDR3 bases are TGTGCCAGCCGGGGTGGGGAGACCCAGTACTTC.

The chain joins TRBV6-6 to TRBJ1-2; D might be TRBD1 (5 bases). Germline CDR1 MNHNY, CDR2 SVGAGI (reference sequence). The CDR3 is 15 residues long. Trimming removed 8 bases from V and 8 bases from J, with 24 bases in between. The CDR3 DNA reads TGTGCCAGCTGCAGTGGGGGGTCTCGATTAGGAGGCTACACCTTC. It specifies CASCSGGSRLGGYTF.

This chain links TRBV6-6 with TRBJ2-3, with D perhaps given as TRBD1 or TRBD2 (5 bases each). Trimming removed 4 bases at V and 1 base at J, with 6 bases between. This CDR3 contains 13 residues. The germline gives CDR1 MNHNY, CDR2 SVGAGI (reference sequence). The CDR3, as DNA: TGTGCCAGCAGTTGGGACGGCACAGATACGCAGTATTTT. Protein: CASSWDGTDTQYF.

The chain is built from TRBV1 and TRBJ2-2; the table's D call TRBD2 went unverified against the DNA. TRBV1 is an annotated pseudogene. This CDR3 has 20 residues. The CDR3 protein is CTSSQNRVAGGLMNTGELFF. CDR3 nucleotide sequence: TGCACCAGCAGCCAAAATAGGGTAGCGGGGGGTCTTATGAACACCGGGGAGCTGTTTTTT.

This chain joins TRBV5-1 and TRBJ2-5; 7 nucleotides agree with TRBD1. V shed 4 bases, J shed 4 bases, and the junction held 10 bases outside the gene matches. Germline loops: CDR1 SGHRS, CDR2 YFSETQ. CDR3 length equals 15 residues. CDR3 nucleotide sequence: TGCGCCAGCAGCCCAGGACAGGTTTCCCGAGAGACCCAGTACTTC. Encoded protein: CASSPGQVSRETQYF.

The genes are TRBV9 and TRBJ1-1; tentatively, D is TRBD1 (6 bases). Germline CDR1 is SGDLS and CDR2 is YYNGEE. This CDR3 comprises 15 residues. The ends were cut back, 4 bases at V and 4 bases at J, with 17 bases in the middle. The CDR3 sequence is CASSLTGKGGTEAFF. DNA of the CDR3: TGTGCCAGCAGCCTCACAGGGAAGGGAGGCACTGAAGCTTTCTTT.

The V call is TRBV7-2, the J call TRBJ2-2, with D possibly TRBD2 on 6 matching bases. Germline V gene sequence: CDR1 SGHTA, CDR2 FQGNSA. The CDR3 length is 15 residues. The V gene lost 7 bases and the J gene lost 7 bases, with 19 bases spanning the gap. This chain's CDR3 is CASTSAGGVIGELFF. The DNA for the CDR3 is TGTGCCAGCACCTCGGCCGGCGGGGTAATCGGGGAGCTGTTTTTT.

CDR3 protein: CASSDLKGTEAFF. CDR3 bases: TGTGCCAGCAGTGACCTTAAGGGGACTGAAGCTTTCTTT. The rearrangement joins TRBV6-4 to TRBJ1-1; D perhaps matches TRBD1 (5 bases). CDR3 length equals 13 residues. V was clipped by 2 bases and J by 5 bases, with 9 bases between them. CDR1 is MRHNA and CDR2 is SNTAGT in the germline V gene.

The rearrangement uses TRBV30 and TRBJ2-1; D perhaps matches TRBD2 (5 bases). The CDR3 spans 14 residues. V was trimmed by 0 bases and J by 8 bases, leaving 14 bases between them. Germline CDR1 and CDR2: GTSNPN and SVGIG (reference sequence). The CDR3 DNA sequence: TGTGCCTGGAGTGTACTAGGGTCTTTGGATGAGCAGTTCTTC. The encoded protein is CAWSVLGSLDEQFF.

By proportion, this clone is medium-sized. This chain links TRBV7-2 with TRBJ2-1; 7 nucleotides line up with TRBD2. The CDR3 is 14 residues long. Per germline, CDR1 SGHTA and CDR2 FQGNSA. V lost 3 bases and J lost 6; bases outside the gene matches: 5. The CDR3 is CASSFGGGPNEQFF. DNA for the CDR3: TGTGCCAGCAGCTTCGGGGGAGGGCCCAATGAGCAGTTCTTC.

This clone was detected a few times. This chain connects TRBV19 to TRBJ1-5; TRBD1 might be the D (6 bases). This CDR3 region has 16 residues. V lost 5 bases, J lost 2 bases, and 16 bases lay in between. Germline loops: CDR1 LNHDA, CDR2 SQIVND (reference sequence). The CDR3 region is CASSQPTGLGNQPQHF. DNA for the CDR3: TGTGCCAGTAGTCAACCCACAGGGCTTGGCAATCAGCCCCAGCATTTT.

The rearrangement uses TRBV4-3 and TRBJ2-5; D could derive from TRBD1 or TRBD2 (6 bases each). There are 16 residues in the CDR3. The V gene's germline CDR1 is LGHNA and CDR2 YSLEER. V was pared by 0 bases and J by 5 bases, with 16 bases between. The CDR3 bases are TGCGCCAGCAGCCAAGATTCGACAGGAGGGGTGGAGACCCAGTACTTC. Its translation: CASSQDSTGGVETQYF.

V gene TRBV7-2 combines with J gene TRBJ2-5; a weak D match, TRBD2 (6 bases). Trimming removed 5 bases at V and 5 bases at J, with 18 bases between. The CDR3 is 15 residues long. Germline assignment: CDR1 SGHTA and CDR2 FQGNSA. This CDR3 is CASSRSGGSGETQYF. CDR3 coding DNA: TGTGCCAGCAGCCGAAGTGGAGGGAGTGGTGAGACCCAGTACTTC.

This chain links TRBV7-2 with TRBJ2-7; D is possibly TRBD1 (6 bases). Germline V gene lookup returns CDR1 SGHTA and CDR2 FQGNSA. Trimming took 4 bases from V and 9 from J, leaving 13 bases between them. This CDR3 is built from 12 residues. CDR3 nucleotides: TGTGCCAGCAGCTCAATTAGACAGGTGCAGTACTTC. It translates to CASSSIRQVQYF.

The CDR3 loop is CASRTSGGTDTQYF. CDR3 DNA: TGCGCCAGCAGGACTAGCGGGGGTACAGATACGCAGTATTTT. The V gene is TRBV5-1, the J gene TRBJ2-3; TRBD2 matches 12 bases. The CDR3 extends over 14 amino acids. CDR1 and CDR2 from the germline V gene are SGHRS and YFSETQ. Unmatched junction bases numbered 1, after V lost 5 bases and J lost 3 bases.

The sample holds one count of this clone. V and J are TRBV6-1 and TRBJ2-3; D gene uncertain. The length of the CDR3 is 13 residues. Trimming left V 7 bases short and J 1 base short, with 9 bases between. Germline V gene lookup returns CDR1 MNHNS and CDR2 SASEGT. The CDR3 here is CASNWQGTDTQYF. CDR3 DNA sequence: TGTGCCAGCAATTGGCAAGGCACAGATACGCAGTATTTT.

V usage is TRBV7-8 and J usage is TRBJ1-4, with unresolved D. CDR1 and CDR2 from the germline V gene are SGHVS and FQNEAQ. V lost 6 bases and J 5 bases, leaving 13 bases between the germline ends. This CDR3 comprises 14 residues. The CDR3 loop is CASSDGILNEKLFF. DNA for the CDR3: TGTGCCAGCAGTGACGGGATTCTGAATGAAAAACTGTTTTTT.

This rearrangement joins TRBV10-1 to TRBJ2-3, with 8 bases identical to TRBD2. This CDR3 comprises 19 residues. With 4 bases clipped from V and 0 bases from J, the junction kept 15 bases outside the gene matches. CDR1 is WNHNN and CDR2 is SYGVQD in the germline V gene (reference sequence). CDR3 residues: CASSAVAGLSWASTDTQYF. CDR3 nucleotides: TGCGCCAGCAGTGCGGTAGCGGGACTCTCTTGGGCTAGCACAGATACGCAGTATTTT.

The V call is TRBV5-4, the J call TRBJ2-5, with no clear D. Trimming left V 4 bases short and J 3 bases short, with 19 bases between. Germline assignment: CDR1 SGHNT and CDR2 YYREEE (reference sequence). The CDR3 is made up of 16 amino acids. The CDR3: CASSARIGPAEETQYF. CDR3 DNA: TGTGCCAGCAGCGCCAGAATTGGGCCCGCGGAAGAGACCCAGTACTTC.

The genes are TRBV10-3 and TRBJ1-2; TRBD1 aligns across 10 bases. Germline CDR1 reads ENHRY; CDR2 reads SYGVKD. The CDR3 consists of 14 residues. Trimming cost V 4 bases and J 5 bases; bases outside gene matches: 4. DNA of the CDR3: TGTGCCATCAGTGGACAGGGGGCGGAATATGGCTACACCTTC. It is translated as CAISGQGAEYGYTF.

The chain carries TRBV7-8 and TRBJ1-5, with D perhaps matching TRBD1 (6 bases). The CDR3 runs 15 residues. The V gene lost 1 base and the J gene lost 3 bases, with 10 bases spanning the gap. Germline lookup yields CDR1 SGHVS and CDR2 FQNEAQ. The CDR3 reads CASSLGGAFNQPQHF. The CDR3 DNA reads TGTGCCAGCAGCTTAGGGGGGGCATTCAATCAGCCCCAGCATTTT.

CDR3: CASSSGGGDQPQHF. Written as DNA, the CDR3 is TGTGCCAGCAGCTCGGGGGGTGGGGATCAGCCCCAGCATTTT. The chain couples TRBV5-8 to TRBJ1-5; a weak D match, TRBD1 (5 bases). The germline CDR1 and CDR2 sequences are SGHTS and YDEGEE. The length of the CDR3 is 14 residues. Deletions cut 3 bases from V and 5 bases from J, with 12 bases between.

The V and J genes are TRBV4-2 and TRBJ1-2, with 7 bases fitting TRBD1. J was trimmed by 1 base and V by 0 bases; bases with no gene match: 11. CDR1 LGHNA and CDR2 YNFKEQ come from the germline V gene. This CDR3 contains 18 residues. The CDR3 DNA follows: TGTGCCAGCAGCCAAGAAGGGGACAGAAGTAGGCTTAACTATGGCTACACCTTC. Protein: CASSQEGDRSRLNYGYTF.